This TCR beta chain was identified during a study of blood T cell repertoires in COVID-19. Trimming stripped 1 base from V and 1 base from J, with 7 bases between. This CDR3 is built from 14 residues. The germline CDR1 and CDR2 sequences are SGHAT and FQNNGV. Using immunoSEQ multiplex PCR, the repertoire was profiled, and TCRdb retains in-frame clones only, with some absent. The profile shows roughly 180,000 clones, 80% of them singletons. Specimen: PBMCs or T cells enriched from blood (not recorded which). This clonotype was obtained from a man aged 55-75 years who had been exposed to COVID-19. The chain is built from TRBV11-2 and TRBJ1-1; D unresolved. The CDR3 sequence: CASSLVSGNTEAFF. The CDR3 bases are TGTGCCAGCAGCTTAGTGTCCGGGAACACTGAAGCTTTCTTT.